The 5 T cell receptor beta chains listed next were all sequenced from one sample in a study of T cells in Graves' hyperthyroidism and ophthalmopathy. The TCR beta CDR3 regions underwent amplification using RNA transcripts as the source. The TCR CDR3 was amplified in a first-round RT-PCR using the HTBI primer set. Each CDR3 protein gets one entry after TCRdb re-called the multiplex PCR reads with MiXCR. In the table there are a few hundred thousand distinct CDR3 sequences, approximately 14% of which are singletons. Sequencing used blood. These receptors were obtained from a woman in her 30s with Graves' hyperthyroidism.

Turning to this clonotype: The CDR3 end shows no conserved phenylalanine or tryptophan, and so a read error is likely. The V and J genes are TRBV12-3 or TRBV12-4 and TRBJ2-7, with 8 positions matching TRBD1. The CDR3 contains 14 residues. CDR3 bases: TGTGCCAGCAGCTTAGACAGGGGTCCCTACGAGCAGTACCTC. This sequence encodes CASSLDRGPYEQYL.

The V call is TRBV5-6, the J call TRBJ2-7, with D possibly TRBD2 on 6 matching bases. V lost 4 bases to trimming and J lost 0 bases, with 11 bases between them. Germline V gives CDR1 SGHDT, CDR2 YYEEEE. The CDR3 totals 14 residues. The CDR3 reads CASSGSGYSYEQYF. Here the CDR3 DNA reads TGTGCCAGCAGCGGTAGCGGATACTCCTACGAGCAGTACTTC.

This clonotype has just a few counts. This chain uses TRBV29-1 with TRBJ2-1; the match to TRBD2 covers 11 bases. V shed 6 bases, J shed 12 bases, and the junction held 4 bases outside the gene matches. From germline, CDR1 is SQVTM and CDR2 ANQGSEA. The CDR3 has 11 residues. CDR3 region: CSVVSGRVQFF. In DNA, the CDR3 is TGCAGCGTGGTTAGCGGGAGGGTGCAGTTCTTC.

This clonotype has just a few counts. This CDR3 is CASSMLRGSYEQYF. In nucleotides, the CDR3 is TGTGCCAGTAGTATGTTGCGGGGGTCCTACGAGCAGTACTTC. The V and J genes are TRBV19 and TRBJ2-7; TRBD2 matches at 7 bases. The CDR3 contains 14 residues. Germline lookup yields CDR1 LNHDA and CDR2 SQIVND (reference sequence). J lost 1 base, V lost 3 bases, and 3 bases had no gene match. Based on the CDR3 plus reference TRBV19 and TRBJ2-7, the full variable domain is DGGITQSPKYLFRKEGQNVTLSCEQNLNHDAMYWYRQDPGQGLRLIYYSQIVNDFQKGDIAEGYSVSREKKESFPLTVTSAQKNPTAFYLCASSMLRGSYEQYFGPGTRLTVT.

The chain combines TRBV5-5 with TRBJ1-4; possibly TRBD1 for D (5 bases). Trimming pared 4 bases from V and 0 bases from J, leaving 13 bases between. Germline lookup yields CDR1 SGHKS and CDR2 YYEKEE (reference sequence). This CDR3 has 16 residues. CDR3: CASSLGTAPTNEKLFF. The CDR3 coding sequence is TGTGCCAGCAGCCTCGGGACGGCCCCAACTAATGAAAAACTGTTTTTT.